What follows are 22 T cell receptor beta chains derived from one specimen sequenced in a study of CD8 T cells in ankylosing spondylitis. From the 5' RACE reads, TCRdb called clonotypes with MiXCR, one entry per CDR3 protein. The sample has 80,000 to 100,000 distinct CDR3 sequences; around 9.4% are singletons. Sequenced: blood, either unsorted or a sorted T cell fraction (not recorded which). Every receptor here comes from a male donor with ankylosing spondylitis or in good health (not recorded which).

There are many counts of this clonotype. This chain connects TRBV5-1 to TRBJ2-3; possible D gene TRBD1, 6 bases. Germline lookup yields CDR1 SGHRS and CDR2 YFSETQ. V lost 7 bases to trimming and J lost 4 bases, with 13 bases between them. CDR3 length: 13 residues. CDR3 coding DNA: TGCGCCAGCCTCGGGACATCTGCAGATACGCAGTATTTT. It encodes CASLGTSADTQYF. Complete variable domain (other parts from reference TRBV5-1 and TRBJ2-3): KAGVTQTPRYLIKTRGQQVTLSCSPISGHRSVSWYQQTPGQGLQFLFEYFSETQRNKGNFPGRFSGRQFSNSRSEMNVSTLELGDSALYLCASLGTSADTQYFGPGTRLTVL.

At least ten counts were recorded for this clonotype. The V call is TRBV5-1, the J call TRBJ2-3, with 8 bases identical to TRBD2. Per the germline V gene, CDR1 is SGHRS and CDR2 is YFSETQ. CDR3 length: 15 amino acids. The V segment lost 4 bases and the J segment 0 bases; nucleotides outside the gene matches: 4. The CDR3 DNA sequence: TGCGCCAGCAGCACGGGACTAGTTAGCACAGATACGCAGTATTTT. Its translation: CASSTGLVSTDTQYF.

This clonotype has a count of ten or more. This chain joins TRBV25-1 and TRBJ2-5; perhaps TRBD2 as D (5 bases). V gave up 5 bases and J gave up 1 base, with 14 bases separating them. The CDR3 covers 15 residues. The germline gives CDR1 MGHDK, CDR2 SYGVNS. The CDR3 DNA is TGTGCCAGCAGTTTGTACGGGGTGGGCCAAGAGACCCAGTACTTC. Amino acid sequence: CASSLYGVGQETQYF.

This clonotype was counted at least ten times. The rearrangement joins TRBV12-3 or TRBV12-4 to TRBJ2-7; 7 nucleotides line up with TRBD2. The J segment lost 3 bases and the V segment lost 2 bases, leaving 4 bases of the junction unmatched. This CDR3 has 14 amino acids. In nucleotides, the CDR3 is TGTGCCAGCAGTTTAACGCGGGGGTTCTACGAGCAGTACTTC. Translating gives CASSLTRGFYEQYF.

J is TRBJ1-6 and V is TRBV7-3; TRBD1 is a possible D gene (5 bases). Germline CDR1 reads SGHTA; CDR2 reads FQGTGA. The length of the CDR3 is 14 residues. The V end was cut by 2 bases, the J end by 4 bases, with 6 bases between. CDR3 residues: CASSLGGYNSPLHF. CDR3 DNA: TGTGCCAGCAGCTTAGGGGGATATAATTCACCCCTCCACTTT.

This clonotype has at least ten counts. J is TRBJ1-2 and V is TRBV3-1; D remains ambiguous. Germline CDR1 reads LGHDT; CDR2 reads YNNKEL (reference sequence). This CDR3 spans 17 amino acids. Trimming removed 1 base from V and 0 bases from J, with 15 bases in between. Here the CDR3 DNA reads TGTGCCAGCAGCCAAGCCGAAATCACCCAAGCTAACTATGGCTACACCTTC. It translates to CASSQAEITQANYGYTF. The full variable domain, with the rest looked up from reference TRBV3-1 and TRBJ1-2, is DTAVSQTPKYLVTQMGNDKSIKCEQNLGHDTMYWYKQDSKKFLKIMFSYNNKELIINETVPNRFSPKSPDKAHLNLHINSLELGDSAVYFCASSQAEITQANYGYTFGSGTRLTVV.

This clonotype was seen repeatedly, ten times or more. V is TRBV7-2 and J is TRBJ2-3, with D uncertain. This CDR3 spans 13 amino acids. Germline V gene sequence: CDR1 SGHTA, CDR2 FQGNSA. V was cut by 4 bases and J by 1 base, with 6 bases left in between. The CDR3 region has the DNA TGTGCCAGCAGCTCCCTACGCACAGATACGCAGTATTTT. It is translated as CASSSLRTDTQYF.

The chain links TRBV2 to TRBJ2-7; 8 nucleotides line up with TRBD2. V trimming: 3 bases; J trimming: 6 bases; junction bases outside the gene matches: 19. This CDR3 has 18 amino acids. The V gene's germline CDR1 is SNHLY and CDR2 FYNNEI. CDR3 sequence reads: CASSDCVNPGLGLCEQYF. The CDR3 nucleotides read TGTGCCAGCAGTGATTGTGTGAATCCGGGACTAGGGCTCTGCGAGCAGTACTTC.

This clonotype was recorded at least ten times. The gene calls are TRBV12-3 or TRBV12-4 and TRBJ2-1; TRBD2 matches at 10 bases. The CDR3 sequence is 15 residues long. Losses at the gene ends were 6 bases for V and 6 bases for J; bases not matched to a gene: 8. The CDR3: CASRLSGGSGNEQFF. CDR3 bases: TGTGCCAGCAGGCTTAGCGGGGGGTCAGGCAATGAGCAGTTCTTC.

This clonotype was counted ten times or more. Here the CDR3 DNA reads TGCGCCAGCAGCTCTGGGACTAGCCAGTCACCGGGAGAGACCCAGTACTTC. Amino acid sequence: CASSSGTSQSPGETQYF. The genes are TRBV5-1 and TRBJ2-5; 9 nucleotides agree with TRBD2. This CDR3 contains 17 residues. With 3 bases clipped from V and 4 bases from J, the junction kept 13 bases outside the gene matches. Germline V CDR1 and CDR2: SGHRS, YFSETQ.

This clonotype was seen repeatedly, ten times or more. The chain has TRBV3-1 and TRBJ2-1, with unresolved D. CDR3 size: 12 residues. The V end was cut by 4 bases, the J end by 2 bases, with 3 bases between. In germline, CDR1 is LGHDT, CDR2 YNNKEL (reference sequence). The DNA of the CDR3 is TGTGCCAGCAGCCCCACCTACAATGAGCAGTTCTTC. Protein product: CASSPTYNEQFF.

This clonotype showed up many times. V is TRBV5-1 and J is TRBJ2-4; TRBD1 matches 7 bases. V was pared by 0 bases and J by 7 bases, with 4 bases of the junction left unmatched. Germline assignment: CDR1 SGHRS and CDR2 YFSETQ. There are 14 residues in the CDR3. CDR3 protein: CASSLDRGENIQYF. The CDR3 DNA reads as TGCGCCAGCAGCTTGGACAGGGGAGAGAACATTCAGTACTTC.

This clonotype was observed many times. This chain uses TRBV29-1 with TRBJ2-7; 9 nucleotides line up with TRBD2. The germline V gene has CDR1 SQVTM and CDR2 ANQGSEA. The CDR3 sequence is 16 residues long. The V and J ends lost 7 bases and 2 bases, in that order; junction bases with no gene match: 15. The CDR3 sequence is CSAPPSGTHRAYEQYF. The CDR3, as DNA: TGCAGCGCACCGCCTAGCGGGACTCATAGGGCCTACGAGCAGTACTTC.

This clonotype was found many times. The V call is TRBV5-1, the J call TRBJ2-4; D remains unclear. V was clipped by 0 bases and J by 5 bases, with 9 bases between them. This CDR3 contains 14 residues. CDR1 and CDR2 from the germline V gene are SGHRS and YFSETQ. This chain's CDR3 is CASSLAGRENIQYF. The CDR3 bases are TGCGCCAGCAGCTTGGCGGGCCGAGAAAACATTCAGTACTTC.

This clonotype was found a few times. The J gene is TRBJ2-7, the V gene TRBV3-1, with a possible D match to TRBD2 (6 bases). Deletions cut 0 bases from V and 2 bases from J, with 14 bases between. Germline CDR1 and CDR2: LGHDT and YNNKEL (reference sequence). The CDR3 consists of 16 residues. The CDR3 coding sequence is TGTGCCAGCAGCCAAGAACCGGGGGACTCGACCTACGAGCAGTACTTC. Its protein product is CASSQEPGDSTYEQYF.

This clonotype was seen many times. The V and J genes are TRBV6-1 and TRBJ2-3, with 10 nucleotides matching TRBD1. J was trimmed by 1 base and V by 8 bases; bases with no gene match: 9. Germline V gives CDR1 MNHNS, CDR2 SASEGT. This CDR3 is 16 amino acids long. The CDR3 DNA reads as TGTGCCAGCGCAGCCCTGACAGGGGGCCGCACAGATACGCAGTATTTT. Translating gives CASAALTGGRTDTQYF.

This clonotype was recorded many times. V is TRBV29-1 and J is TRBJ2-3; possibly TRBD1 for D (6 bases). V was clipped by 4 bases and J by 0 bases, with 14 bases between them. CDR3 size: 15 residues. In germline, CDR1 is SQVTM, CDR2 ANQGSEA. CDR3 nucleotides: TGCAGCGTTGGCAATACCCAGGGGAGCACAGATACGCAGTATTTT. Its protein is CSVGNTQGSTDTQYF.

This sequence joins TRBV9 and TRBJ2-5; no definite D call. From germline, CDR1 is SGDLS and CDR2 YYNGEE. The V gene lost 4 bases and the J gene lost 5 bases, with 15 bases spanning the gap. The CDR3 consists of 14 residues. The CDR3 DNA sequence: TGTGCCAGCAGCCCCCAGGACGGTGCTGAGACCCAGTACTTC. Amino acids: CASSPQDGAETQYF.

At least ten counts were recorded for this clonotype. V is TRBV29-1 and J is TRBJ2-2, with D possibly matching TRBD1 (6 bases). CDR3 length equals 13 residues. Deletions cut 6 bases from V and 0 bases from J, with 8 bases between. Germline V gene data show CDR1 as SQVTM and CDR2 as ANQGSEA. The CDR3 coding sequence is TGCAGCGTGGACAGCCCGAACACCGGGGAGCTGTTTTTT. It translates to CSVDSPNTGELFF.

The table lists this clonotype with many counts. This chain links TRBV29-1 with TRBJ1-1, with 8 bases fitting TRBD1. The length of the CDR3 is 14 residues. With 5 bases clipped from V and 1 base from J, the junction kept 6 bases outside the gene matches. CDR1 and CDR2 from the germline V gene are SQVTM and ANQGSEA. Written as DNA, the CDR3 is TGCAGCGTTTTCGGGACAGGTTCGAACACTGAAGCTTTCTTT. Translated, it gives CSVFGTGSNTEAFF.

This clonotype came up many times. The CDR3 region has the DNA TGTGCCAGCAGCCAAGATCTACTAGCGGGGCTATCGAACACCGGGGAGCTGTTTTTT. It is translated as CASSQDLLAGLSNTGELFF. This chain connects TRBV3-1 to TRBJ2-2, with 10 positions matching TRBD2. CDR3 size: 19 residues. V was pared by 0 bases and J by 0 bases, with 7 bases of the junction left unmatched. CDR1 and CDR2 (germline): LGHDT, YNNKEL (reference sequence). Filled out from reference TRBV3-1 and TRBJ2-2, the complete variable domain reads DTAVSQTPKYLVTQMGNDKSIKCEQNLGHDTMYWYKQDSKKFLKIMFSYNNKELIINETVPNRFSPKSPDKAHLNLHINSLELGDSAVYFCASSQDLLAGLSNTGELFFGEGSRLTVL.

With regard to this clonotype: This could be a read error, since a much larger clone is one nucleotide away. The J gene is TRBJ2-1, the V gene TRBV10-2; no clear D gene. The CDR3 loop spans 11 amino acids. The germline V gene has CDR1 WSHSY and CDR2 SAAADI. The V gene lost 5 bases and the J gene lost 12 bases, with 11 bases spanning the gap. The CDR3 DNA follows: TGCGCCAGCAGTTCCATAGGGCTGCAGTTCTTC. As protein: CASSSIGLQFF.